These 25 T cell receptor beta chains share one sample of origin, sequenced in a study of cytomegalovirus exposure and HLA in healthy donors. PCR involved 60 Vbeta and 13 Jbeta primers. Using immunoSEQ multiplex PCR, the repertoire was profiled, and TCRdb retains in-frame clones only, with some absent. This table holds about 99,000 clones, roughly 80% found once. Sequenced: PBMCs. All receptors derive from a man in his fifties or sixties in good health and CMV-seropositive.

The V gene is TRBV5-4, the J gene TRBJ1-2; 12 nucleotides align to TRBD1. V was clipped by 0 bases and J by 7 bases; unmatched bases: 4. The CDR3 loop spans 15 amino acids. Germline values: CDR1 SGHNT, CDR2 YYREEE (reference sequence). The CDR3 is CASSLGGQGASGYTF. CDR3 sequence (DNA): TGTGCCAGCAGCTTGGGGGGACAGGGGGCTTCTGGCTACACCTTC. The variable domain in full, completed from reference TRBV5-4 and TRBJ1-2, reads ETGVTQSPTHLIKTRGQQVTLRCSSQSGHNTVSWYQQALGQGPQFIFQYYREEENGRGNFPPRFSGLQFPNYSSELNVNALELDDSALYLCASSLGGQGASGYTFGSGTRLTVV.

This clone was detected only once. V usage is TRBV19 and J usage is TRBJ2-2; D call uncertain. CDR3 length: 14 residues. Germline V gene sequence: CDR1 LNHDA, CDR2 SQIVND (reference sequence). V shed 4 bases and J shed 3 bases, with 9 bases lying between them. The CDR3 DNA reads as TGTGCCAGTAGTAGCGACTCATACACCGGGGAGCTGTTTTTT. Translation gives CASSSDSYTGELFF.

The count of this clone is one. The chain carries TRBV5-1 and TRBJ2-7, with TRBD1 as a possible D gene (5 bases). Trimming took 5 bases from V and 1 from J, leaving 13 bases between them. The CDR3 is 14 residues long. Germline V gene data show CDR1 as SGHRS and CDR2 as YFSETQ. The CDR3 here is CASSVRTGSYEQYF. CDR3 nucleotides: TGCGCCAGCAGTGTTCGTACAGGATCCTACGAGCAGTACTTC.

J is TRBJ2-1 and V is TRBV6-5; 9 bases agree with TRBD2. The V gene end was trimmed by 6 bases and the J gene end by 5 bases; junction bases not matched to a gene: 8. Germline V CDR1 and CDR2: MNHEY, SVGAGI. The CDR3 extends over 15 amino acids. DNA for the CDR3: TGTGCCAGCAGAAAGACTAGCGGAGCTGACAATGAGCAGTTCTTC. Protein sequence: CASRKTSGADNEQFF.

The chain has TRBV28 and TRBJ2-7; no clear D. Germline assignment: CDR1 MDHEN and CDR2 SYDVKM. The CDR3 runs to 14 residues. Trimming shortened V by 7 bases and J by 1 base, and 14 bases separated the two germline ends. The chain's CDR3 is CASIPSPVSYEQYF. The CDR3 nucleotides read TGTGCCAGCATCCCGTCTCCCGTATCCTACGAGCAGTACTTC. Together with reference TRBV28 and TRBJ2-7, the CDR3 gives the full variable domain: DVKVTQSSRYLVKRTGEKVFLECVQDMDHENMFWYRQDPGLGLRLIYFSYDVKMKEKGDIPEGYSVSREKKERFSLILESASTNQTSMYLCASIPSPVSYEQYFGPGTRLTVT.

The chain couples TRBV5-1 to TRBJ2-7; 7 bases are a match to TRBD1. The germline V gene encodes CDR1 SGHRS and CDR2 YFSETQ. V dropped 4 bases and J dropped 5; count of bases not matched to a gene: 12. The CDR3 totals 15 residues. The chain's CDR3 is CASSPPGTEPHEQYF. In DNA form, the CDR3 reads TGCGCCAGCAGCCCGCCCGGGACAGAGCCTCACGAGCAGTACTTC.

V is TRBV5-1 and J is TRBJ2-6; D perhaps matches TRBD1 (5 bases). CDR3 length equals 17 residues. Trimming cost V 4 bases and J 2 bases, with 16 bases left between them. Germline-derived CDR1 and CDR2 are SGHRS and YFSETQ. This CDR3 reads CASSLTAGNPGANVLTF. In DNA, the CDR3 is TGCGCCAGCAGCCTGACAGCTGGAAACCCTGGGGCCAACGTCCTGACTTTC.

A single count supports this clone. One end of the junction fails to match germline, which may point to a read error. The chain couples TRBV5-4 to TRBJ2-3; 7 bases map to TRBD2. Germline-derived CDR1 and CDR2 are SGHNT and YYREEE (reference sequence). The CDR3 contains 14 residues. The chain's CDR3 is CAGSLSGNTDTQYF. The CDR3 DNA is TGTGCCGGCAGCTTGAGCGGGAACACAGATACGCAGTATTTT.

V is TRBV27 and J is TRBJ2-6, with TRBD2 as a possible D gene (5 bases). This CDR3 has 15 residues. V lost 6 bases and J lost 4, with 13 bases in between. Per the germline V gene, CDR1 is MNHEY and CDR2 is SMNVEV (reference sequence). The CDR3 DNA reads TGTGCCAGCAGGCCGTGGGGAGCGGGGGCCAACGTCCTGACTTTC. Translated, it gives CASRPWGAGANVLTF.

The chain has TRBV19 and TRBJ2-1, with 9 bases identical to TRBD1. After removal of 7 bases from V and 4 bases from J, the junction contained 8 bases not matched to a gene. This CDR3 comprises 15 residues. Germline CDR1 and CDR2: LNHDA and SQIVND (reference sequence). The CDR3 nucleotides read TGTGCCAGTACCCCAGACAGGGGGAGTTACAATGAGCAGTTCTTC. Its translation is CASTPDRGSYNEQFF. The full variable domain, with the rest looked up from reference TRBV19 and TRBJ2-1, is DGGITQSPKYLFRKEGQNVTLSCEQNLNHDAMYWYRQDPGQGLRLIYYSQIVNDFQKGDIAEGYSVSREKKESFPLTVTSAQKNPTAFYLCASTPDRGSYNEQFFGPGTRLTVL.

This chain connects TRBV9 to TRBJ2-3; 8 bases map to TRBD2. The CDR3 has 24 residues. Trimming at V came to 0 bases and at J to 0 bases, leaving 27 bases not matched to a gene. The germline gives CDR1 SGDLS, CDR2 YYNGEE. In nucleotides, the CDR3 is TGTGCCAGCAGCGTAGATCCTCCTCCCGTGAGGGGAACTAGCGGCCGCCCAAGCACAGATACGCAGTATTTT. Translating it yields CASSVDPPPVRGTSGRPSTDTQYF.

The chain recombines TRBV4-3 with TRBJ2-5; unclear D gene. The J call may be mistaken, given a closer DNA end match to TRBJ2-7. The germline V gene encodes CDR1 LGHNA and CDR2 YSLEER. There are 15 residues in the CDR3. The CDR3 reads CASSQERANSYEQYF. The CDR3 nucleotides are TGCGCCAGCAGCCAAGAGCGAGCTAACTCCTACGAGCAGTACTTC.

V and J are TRBV19 and TRBJ2-2; D gene uncertain. Trimming stripped 2 bases from V and 0 bases from J, with 7 bases between. The germline V gene encodes CDR1 LNHDA and CDR2 SQIVND (reference sequence). CDR3 length: 15 amino acids. The CDR3 DNA follows: TGTGCCAGTAGTATAAGGAGCTCGAACACCGGGGAGCTGTTTTTT. This encodes CASSIRSSNTGELFF.

The chain carries TRBV28 and TRBJ1-5; D is perhaps TRBD1 (6 bases). The CDR3 extends over 17 amino acids. Trimming pared 5 bases from V and 0 bases from J, leaving 17 bases between. Germline CDR1 reads MDHEN; CDR2 reads SYDVKM. The CDR3 spells CASSTGQSGSSNQPQHF. As DNA, the CDR3 is TGTGCCAGCAGTACCGGACAGTCCGGCAGTAGCAATCAGCCCCAGCATTTT.

This chain links TRBV10-3 with TRBJ1-5; TRBD1 matches 11 bases. CDR3 length: 15 residues. The V gene end was trimmed by 4 bases and the J gene end by 6 bases; junction bases not matched to a gene: 5. Germline CDR1 is ENHRY and CDR2 is SYGVKD. This CDR3 reads CAISAQGQGGQPQHF. For the CDR3, the DNA is TGTGCCATCAGTGCGCAGGGACAGGGGGGTCAGCCCCAGCATTTT.

The rearrangement links TRBV4-3 to TRBJ2-3; D may be TRBD1 (6 bases). The V and J ends lost 3 bases and 4 bases respectively, with 17 bases between them. This CDR3 is built from 16 residues. Germline CDR1 and CDR2: LGHNA and YSLEER. In DNA form, the CDR3 reads TGCGCCAGCAGCCAGGACCGGGACACCCGGGCAGATACGCAGTATTTT. It encodes CASSQDRDTRADTQYF.

V and J are TRBV11-1 and TRBJ2-1; 10 bases match TRBD2. The germline gives CDR1 SGHAT, CDR2 FQDESV (reference sequence). V trimming: 4 bases; J trimming: 2 bases; junction bases outside the gene matches: 8. The CDR3 sequence is 17 residues long. The CDR3 DNA follows: TGTGCCAGCAGCTCGGGTTCCACTAGCGGGACCTACAATGAGCAGTTCTTC. Translating it yields CASSSGSTSGTYNEQFF.

The rearrangement uses TRBV28 and TRBJ2-4, with unresolved D. V lost 8 bases and J 0 bases, leaving 17 bases between the germline ends. This CDR3 has 16 amino acids. Germline V gene lookup returns CDR1 MDHEN and CDR2 SYDVKM. CDR3 region: CASRWRGGPAKNIQYF. For the CDR3, the DNA is TGTGCCAGCCGATGGAGAGGTGGTCCAGCCAAAAACATTCAGTACTTC.

The chain combines TRBV7-3 with TRBJ2-1; the D gene is possibly TRBD2 (6 bases). The CDR3 contains 15 residues. CDR1 and CDR2 from the germline V gene are SGHTA and FQGTGA. Trimming took off 2 bases at V and 0 bases at J, with 8 bases between the two ends. This CDR3 reads CASSLYGSSYNEQFF. As DNA, the CDR3 is TGTGCCAGCAGCTTATACGGGAGCTCCTACAATGAGCAGTTCTTC. The full variable domain, its missing parts supplied by reference TRBV7-3 and TRBJ2-1, is GAGVSQTPSNKVTEKGKYVELRCDPISGHTALYWYRQSLGQGPEFLIYFQGTGAADDSGLPNDRFFAVRPEGSVSTLKIQRTERGDSAVYLCASSLYGSSYNEQFFGPGTRLTVL.

J is TRBJ1-1 and V is TRBV5-1, with 9 bases identical to TRBD1. Per germline, CDR1 SGHRS and CDR2 YFSETQ. This CDR3 has 14 amino acids. The trim removed 0 bases at V and 5 bases at J, leaving 2 bases unmatched. CDR3 sequence: CASSLGTGETEAFF. Here the CDR3 DNA reads TGCGCCAGCAGCTTGGGGACAGGGGAAACTGAAGCTTTCTTT.

V usage is TRBV19 and J usage is TRBJ2-5; D is perhaps TRBD2 (6 bases). Trimming took off 7 bases at V and 1 base at J, with 16 bases between the two ends. Per the germline V gene, CDR1 is LNHDA and CDR2 is SQIVND (reference sequence). The CDR3 contains 15 residues. CDR3 in amino acids: CASTNRGSLQETQYF. Here the CDR3 DNA reads TGTGCCAGTACCAATCGGGGGAGCCTCCAAGAGACCCAGTACTTC.

This chain connects TRBV2 to TRBJ1-5; D is uncertain. The CDR3 is 14 amino acids. Deletions cut 2 bases from V and 3 bases from J, with 8 bases between. Germline CDR1 SNHLY, CDR2 FYNNEI. CDR3 in amino acids: CASSEHGVNQPQHF. The CDR3 DNA follows: TGTGCCAGCAGTGAACACGGAGTCAATCAGCCCCAGCATTTT.

The chain recombines TRBV27 with TRBJ2-7, with 12 bases fitting TRBD2. V gave up 0 bases and J gave up 3 bases; unmatched junction bases: 3. This CDR3 contains 16 residues. From germline, CDR1 is MNHEY and CDR2 SMNVEV (reference sequence). In nucleotides, the CDR3 is TGTGCCAGCAGTTTATCGATACTAGCGGGGGGCTACGAGCAGTACTTC. Translated, it gives CASSLSILAGGYEQYF.

The J gene is TRBJ2-5, the V gene TRBV27; a weak D match, TRBD1 (6 bases). V lost 6 bases and J lost 1, with 15 bases in between. This CDR3 comprises 15 residues. Germline CDR1 and CDR2: MNHEY and SMNVEV (reference sequence). CDR3 sequence: CASRQGPAPQETQYF. CDR3 in DNA: TGTGCCAGCAGACAGGGTCCCGCGCCCCAAGAGACCCAGTACTTC.

The J gene is TRBJ2-5, the V gene TRBV30; weak D call: TRBD1 (6 bases). Germline-derived CDR1 and CDR2 are GTSNPN and SVGIG (reference sequence). The germline V and J ends were trimmed by 7 bases and 2 bases, with 14 bases remaining between them. The CDR3 length is 13 residues. The chain's CDR3 is CAFLGHSQETQYF. The CDR3, as DNA: TGTGCCTTCCTGGGACATTCACAAGAGACCCAGTACTTC.